This entry concerns a single T cell receptor (beta chain). Its antigen remains unknown. This entry is derived from a study of Graves' ophthalmopathy and Graves' hyperthyroidism. For donors with ophthalmopathy, the disease showed moderate-to-severe activity, reached CAS ≥3 and NOSPECS ≥4, and had lasted under 3 months. Investigators amplified TCR beta CDR3 regions from RNA transcripts. In the first round, RT-PCR was carried out with HTBI primers, and a multiplex PCR formed the second round. Each CDR3 protein is one row after TCRdb ran MiXCR on the multiplex PCR reads. The sample holds 200,000 to 300,000 distinct CDR3 sequences, around 42% seen once. Germline CDR1 is ENHRY and CDR2 is SYGVKD. The CDR3 has 15 residues. V shed 0 bases and J shed 8 bases, with 16 bases lying between them. Findings and limits, study-wide: A 13-signature model separated ophthalmopathy from stable hyperthyroidism, reaching around 88% sensitivity and around 81% specificity cross-validated.

The V gene is TRBV10-3, the J gene TRBJ1-1; D unclear. This clonotype was sampled from an adult man with Graves' ophthalmopathy. The sample consisted of peripheral blood. The CDR3 protein is CAISESRGGVEEAFF. The CDR3 DNA follows: TGTGCCATCAGTGAGTCGCGGGGTGGGGTGGAAGAAGCTTTCTTT.